The 31 T cell receptor beta chains below come from one sample, sequenced in a study of shared clonotypes between healthy human individuals. Only CD45RO-negative cells positively selected for CCR7 counted as naive CD8 cells, so terminally differentiated effector memory CD45RA+ cells were excluded. Sequenced by immunoSEQ multiplex PCR; TCRdb stores in-frame clones only, minus some. The table records around 2,000,000 clones, approximately 94% of them present only once. Sequencing was carried out using naive CD8+ T cells from PBMCs. All receptors come from a man aged 18 to 29 in good health. Some clones in this sample may be carry-over from other donors' samples.

The chain combines TRBV7-9 with TRBJ2-5; TRBD2 aligns across 8 bases. CDR1 SEHNR and CDR2 FQNEAQ come from the germline V gene (reference sequence). V lost 1 base to trimming and J lost 5 bases; unmatched junction nucleotides: 6. The CDR3 has 15 residues. In DNA form, the CDR3 reads TGTGCCAGCAGCTTAGACGGGAGGGCCCAGGAGACCCAGTACTTC. It codes for CASSLDGRAQETQYF.

This chain connects TRBV5-8 to TRBJ2-1; D ambiguous. V was clipped by 0 bases and J by 9 bases, with 19 bases between them. The CDR3 contains 16 residues. From germline, CDR1 is SGHTS and CDR2 YDEGEE. This chain's CDR3 is CASSLGLAGATTEQFF. CDR3 sequence (DNA): TGTGCCAGCAGCTTGGGATTGGCAGGAGCGACGACTGAGCAGTTCTTC.

V usage is TRBV13 and J usage is TRBJ2-2, with 7 positions matching TRBD1. The V gene end was trimmed by 1 base and the J gene end by 6 bases; junction bases not matched to a gene: 5. The CDR3 has 15 residues. CDR1 is PRHDT and CDR2 is FYEKMQ in the germline V gene (reference sequence). As DNA, the CDR3 is TGTGCCAGCAGCTTAGAAACAGGGGATCCCGGGGAGCTGTTTTTT. The encoded protein is CASSLETGDPGELFF.

The V and J genes are TRBV4-1 and TRBJ2-6; TRBD1 aligns across 7 bases. This CDR3 comprises 18 residues. The trim removed 4 bases at V and 3 bases at J, leaving 12 bases unmatched. Germline V gene sequence: CDR1 MGHRA, CDR2 YSYEKL. The CDR3 DNA reads TGCGCCAGCAGCCTCCAACTAGGGGGCTTTGGTGGGGCCAACGTCCTGACTTTC. Translated: CASSLQLGGFGGANVLTF.

Only one count was recorded for this clone. V gene TRBV7-9 combines with J gene TRBJ2-5; D possibly corresponds to TRBD1 (5 bases). V was shortened by 3 bases and J by 2 bases, with 10 bases between the two germline ends. The CDR3 is 14 residues long. Germline CDR1 is SEHNR and CDR2 is FQNEAQ (reference sequence). The CDR3: CASSLTAKQETQYF. The CDR3 nucleotides read TGTGCCAGCAGCTTGACAGCCAAACAAGAGACCCAGTACTTC.

About this clone: The junction departs from germline at one end; a sequencing error may be responsible. The chain uses TRBV9 and TRBJ1-1; 7 bases are shared with TRBD1. This CDR3 contains 11 residues. In germline, CDR1 is SGDLS, CDR2 YYNGEE. CDR3 DNA: TGTGCCAGCAGCCCCGGGACAGAGCATTTTTTT. Residues: CASSPGTEHFF.

The V gene is TRBV9, the J gene TRBJ2-3; 8 nucleotides agree with TRBD2. Trimming at V came to 2 bases and at J to 2 bases, leaving 13 bases not matched to a gene. The CDR3 runs 18 residues. Germline CDR1 reads SGDLS; CDR2 reads YYNGEE. The CDR3 sequence: CASSVSSGTSLVTDTQYF. Here the CDR3 DNA reads TGTGCCAGCAGCGTCAGCTCCGGGACTAGTCTGGTCACAGATACGCAGTATTTT.

The gene calls are TRBV2 and TRBJ2-4; a weak D match, TRBD2 (6 bases). Germline-derived CDR1 and CDR2 are SNHLY and FYNNEI. The CDR3 covers 16 residues. V lost 6 bases to trimming and J lost 0 bases, with 15 bases between them. CDR3 coding DNA: TGTGCCAGCAGCGTCGTGTTAGCGGTAGCCAAAAACATTCAGTACTTC. It codes for CASSVVLAVAKNIQYF.

The rearrangement joins TRBV25-1 to TRBJ2-5; maybe TRBD1 (6 bases). The V end lost 1 base, the J end lost 5 bases, and 17 bases lay between the germline ends. CDR1 MGHDK and CDR2 SYGVNS come from the germline V gene. The CDR3 runs 16 residues. Here the CDR3 DNA reads TGTGCCAGCAGTGAATCGTCCGCAGGGGTCATGGAGACCCAGTACTTC. The encoded protein is CASSESSAGVMETQYF.

The J gene is TRBJ2-3, the V gene TRBV5-8; 8 bases agree with TRBD1. Germline lookup yields CDR1 SGHTS and CDR2 YDEGEE. V was clipped by 0 bases and J by 0 bases; unmatched bases: 0. The CDR3 runs 15 residues. The CDR3 DNA sequence: TGTGCCAGCAGCTTGGGGGACAGGAGCACAGATACGCAGTATTTT. Its translation is CASSLGDRSTDTQYF.

The chain links TRBV4-3 to TRBJ1-1; D remains unclear. This CDR3 spans 15 amino acids. V lost 1 base and J lost 1, with 10 bases in between. CDR1 is LGHNA, CDR2 YSLEER, per germline. As DNA, the CDR3 is TGCGCCAGCAGCCAAGGTACGGGAAAGAACACTGAAGCTTTCTTT. It encodes CASSQGTGKNTEAFF.

The chain combines TRBV9 with TRBJ2-1, with 7 bases fitting TRBD2. The CDR3 contains 15 residues. Unmatched junction bases numbered 10, after V lost 3 bases and J lost 7 bases. Germline values: CDR1 SGDLS, CDR2 YYNGEE. CDR3 nucleotide sequence: TGTGCCAGCAGCGCCCACGGGGGGACCGGGAATGAGCAGTTCTTC. This encodes CASSAHGGTGNEQFF.

The rearrangement joins TRBV13 to TRBJ2-5; 11 bases agree with TRBD2. This CDR3 has 16 amino acids. Germline V CDR1 and CDR2: PRHDT, FYEKMQ (reference sequence). Trimming removed 5 bases from V and 3 bases from J; junction bases left unmatched: 8. CDR3 nucleotide sequence: TGTGCCAGCAGCCGAAGACTAGCGGGATTCGAAGAGACCCAGTACTTC. The encoded protein is CASSRRLAGFEETQYF.

The chain combines TRBV28 with TRBJ1-5; D is undetermined. Germline CDR1 is MDHEN and CDR2 is SYDVKM. The CDR3 sequence is 17 residues long. Trimming stripped 7 bases from V and 4 bases from J, with 23 bases between. CDR3 DNA: TGTGCCAGCACCCCCGTGAACCCGCGCGTTTGGAATCAGCCCCAGCATTTT. Translation gives CASTPVNPRVWNQPQHF.

This clone was detected a few times. The rearrangement uses TRBV11-2 and TRBJ1-1; the D gene is possibly TRBD1 (6 bases). Between the trimmed V and J ends, which lost 5 bases and 1 base, there was a span of 14 bases. CDR1 and CDR2 (germline): SGHAT, FQNNGV. The CDR3 runs to 15 residues. CDR3 residues: CASSARGGGNTEAFF. The DNA for the CDR3 is TGTGCCAGCAGCGCCCGAGGGGGAGGGAACACTGAAGCTTTCTTT.

The CDR3 protein is CASSPTVRGRYEQYF. CDR3 DNA: TGTGCCAGCAGTCCTACTGTACGGGGCAGGTACGAGCAGTACTTC. V usage is TRBV28 and J usage is TRBJ2-7; D might be TRBD1 or TRBD2, each matching 5 bases. V was clipped by 5 bases and J by 4 bases, with 18 bases between them. The CDR3 is 15 residues long. Germline CDR1 and CDR2: MDHEN and SYDVKM.

The chain carries TRBV7-9 and TRBJ1-1; D unclear. With 5 bases removed from V and 0 bases from J, the gap between germline ends came to 10 bases. The germline CDR1 and CDR2 sequences are SEHNR and FQNEAQ (reference sequence). CDR3 length: 14 amino acids. The CDR3 is CASSRVGMNTEAFF. DNA for the CDR3: TGTGCCAGCAGCCGAGTGGGCATGAACACTGAAGCTTTCTTT.

The chain is built from TRBV11-2 and TRBJ1-4; D is perhaps TRBD1 (5 bases). V was clipped by 1 base and J by 3 bases, with 9 bases between them. The CDR3 has 15 residues. CDR1 and CDR2 (germline): SGHAT, FQNNGV. In DNA, the CDR3 is TGTGCCAGCAGCTTAGGGGGGATGGCTAATGAAAAACTGTTTTTT. This translates into CASSLGGMANEKLFF.

The rearrangement joins TRBV6-1 to TRBJ1-2; D uncertain. The V and J ends lost 2 bases and 1 base respectively, with 14 bases between them. There are 16 residues in the CDR3. Germline assignment: CDR1 MNHNS and CDR2 SASEGT. The CDR3 is CASSERVVENNYGYTF. The CDR3 DNA reads as TGTGCCAGCAGTGAAAGAGTAGTGGAGAATAACTATGGCTACACCTTC.

The rearrangement uses TRBV7-9 and TRBJ2-3; the match to TRBD2 covers 15 bases. There are 17 residues in the CDR3. V gave up 5 bases and J gave up 7 bases; unmatched junction bases: 10. The germline V gene encodes CDR1 SEHNR and CDR2 FQNEAQ (reference sequence). CDR3 nucleotide sequence: TGTGCCAGCAGCCCGCCGCGGACTAGCGGGAGGGGGTATACGCAGTATTTT. It codes for CASSPPRTSGRGYTQYF.

This clone was recorded once. V gene TRBV10-1 combines with J gene TRBJ2-1; 12 bases map to TRBD2. This CDR3 region has 15 residues. Germline V CDR1 and CDR2: WNHNN, SYGVQD (reference sequence). V shed 4 bases and J 10 bases; nucleotides not matched to a gene: 8. The CDR3 nucleotides read TGCGCCAGCAGTGCGGCTAGCGGGAGGGCTGGAGAGCAGTTCTTC. Protein product: CASSAASGRAGEQFF.

Only one count was recorded for this clone. The J gene is TRBJ2-1, the V gene TRBV7-9, with D perhaps matching TRBD1 (6 bases). The CDR3 loop spans 15 amino acids. Germline CDR1 and CDR2: SEHNR and FQNEAQ (reference sequence). V was shortened by 5 bases and J by 7 bases, with 18 bases between the two germline ends. The CDR3 nucleotides are TGTGCCAGCAGCCCCCCTGGCATAAGGGGGAATGAGCAGTTCTTC. It translates to CASSPPGIRGNEQFF.

The chain recombines TRBV6-5 with TRBJ2-7, with D possibly matching TRBD2 (6 bases). Trimming shortened V by 0 bases and J by 6 bases, and 12 bases separated the two germline ends. Germline V CDR1 and CDR2: MNHEY, SVGAGI. The CDR3 consists of 14 residues. The CDR3 DNA reads TGTGCCAGCAGTTACTCCGGGGGAAGTTCCGAGCAGTACTTC. This encodes CASSYSGGSSEQYF.

The rearrangement joins TRBV4-2 to TRBJ1-2, with D possibly TRBD1 on 6 matching bases. Trimming cost V 1 base and J 2 bases, with 14 bases left between them. The CDR3 loop spans 16 amino acids. The germline CDR1 and CDR2 sequences are LGHNA and YNFKEQ. The CDR3: CASSQVQQGPNYGYTF. The CDR3 DNA sequence: TGTGCCAGCAGCCAAGTTCAGCAGGGGCCGAACTATGGCTACACCTTC.

This clone was seen just once. The chain is built from TRBV6-1 and TRBJ2-7; tentatively, D is TRBD2 (6 bases). The CDR3 covers 15 residues. The germline CDR1 and CDR2 sequences are MNHNS and SASEGT. Trimming left V 8 bases short and J 0 bases short, with 17 bases between. DNA of the CDR3: TGTGCCAGCCGGGGGACGGGGAGCAACTCCTACGAGCAGTACTTC. This gives the protein CASRGTGSNSYEQYF.

The CDR3 DNA is TGTGCCAGCAGCCTTGGGGAGTTAGTGTGGCAAGCTTTCTTT. Translation: CASSLGELVWQAFF. The chain links TRBV6-1 to TRBJ1-1; D call uncertain. Germline V CDR1 and CDR2: MNHNS, SASEGT. CDR3 length: 14 residues. Trimming stripped 6 bases from V and 9 bases from J, with 20 bases between.

The chain recombines TRBV7-9 with TRBJ2-7; D is unclear. The CDR3 totals 16 residues. The germline CDR1 and CDR2 sequences are SEHNR and FQNEAQ (reference sequence). V was pared by 4 bases and J by 4 bases, with 20 bases between. For the CDR3, the DNA is TGTGCCAGCAGCTCACCGGGCTCCATAACGGCTTACGAGCAGTACTTC. It yields the protein CASSSPGSITAYEQYF.

V and J are TRBV6-5 and TRBJ2-7; D is tentatively TRBD1 or TRBD2 (5 bases each). The ends were cut back, 0 bases at V and 5 bases at J, with 11 bases in the middle. This CDR3 spans 14 amino acids. Germline V lookup: CDR1 MNHEY, CDR2 SVGAGI. This CDR3 is CASSYSGESNEQYF. CDR3 sequence (DNA): TGTGCCAGCAGTTACTCGGGGGAGTCTAACGAGCAGTACTTC.

The chain links TRBV7-3 to TRBJ2-7; 10 nucleotides match TRBD2. The V gene end was trimmed by 1 base and the J gene end by 2 bases; junction bases not matched to a gene: 14. There are 19 residues in the CDR3. Per germline, CDR1 SGHTA and CDR2 FQGTGA. The CDR3 DNA reads as TGTGCCAGCAGCTTAAATCGGTTTACGGTAGCGGGGGGTGCCTACGAGCAGTACTTC. Translated, it gives CASSLNRFTVAGGAYEQYF.

The chain uses TRBV7-9 and TRBJ1-2, with D unclear. The length of the CDR3 is 13 residues. V dropped 8 bases and J dropped 1 base, with 11 bases sitting between them. Per the germline V gene, CDR1 is SEHNR and CDR2 is FQNEAQ (reference sequence). The CDR3 loop reads CASVSGVNYGYTF. The CDR3 coding sequence is TGTGCCAGCGTCTCCGGGGTTAACTATGGCTACACCTTC.

This chain connects TRBV7-2 to TRBJ1-1; a weak D match, TRBD1 (5 bases). The length of the CDR3 is 14 residues. The germline V gene encodes CDR1 SGHTA and CDR2 FQGNSA. Trimming pared 4 bases from V and 1 base from J, leaving 10 bases between. CDR3 bases: TGTGCCAGCAGCTACTGGGACGGGAACACTGAAGCTTTCTTT. The encoded protein is CASSYWDGNTEAFF.